In this sample, the clone carrying this TCR beta chain turned up a few times. This entry belongs to a study of blood T cells in healthy people across ages. Next came a second PCR, run for about 6 to 12 cycles, which used a sample-barcoded 5' primer along with a J-beta primer mix. From the 5' RACE reads, TCRdb called clonotypes with MiXCR, one entry per CDR3 protein. This table has 760,000 or so distinct CDR3 sequences, around 25% appearing once. V gave up 5 bases and J gave up 2 bases, with 7 bases separating them. The germline V gene encodes CDR1 MNHNS and CDR2 SASEGT. CDR3 length: 12 amino acids. These data were likewise used in another study, on T cells of mothers and their children.

This receptor was identified in a boy between 5 and 17 years old in good health. This chain links TRBV6-1 with TRBJ2-7; D not resolved. Sequencing was done on a sample of blood. In DNA, the CDR3 is TGTGCCAGCAGTTGGATGGCCTACGAGCAGTACTTC. It is translated as CASSWMAYEQYF.